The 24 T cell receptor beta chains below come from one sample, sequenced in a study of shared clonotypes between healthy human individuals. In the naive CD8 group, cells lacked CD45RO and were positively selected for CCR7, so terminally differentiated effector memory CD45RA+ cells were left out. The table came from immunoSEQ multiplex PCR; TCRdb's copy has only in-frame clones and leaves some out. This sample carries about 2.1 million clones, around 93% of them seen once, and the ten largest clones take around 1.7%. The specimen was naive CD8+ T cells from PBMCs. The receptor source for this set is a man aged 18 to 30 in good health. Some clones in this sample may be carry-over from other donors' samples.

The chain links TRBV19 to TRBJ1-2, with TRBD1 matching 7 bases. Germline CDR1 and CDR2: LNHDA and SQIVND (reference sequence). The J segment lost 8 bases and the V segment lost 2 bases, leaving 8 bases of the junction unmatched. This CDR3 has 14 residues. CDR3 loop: CASSIPGQVAGYTF. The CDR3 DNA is TGTGCCAGTAGTATACCAGGACAGGTGGCGGGCTACACCTTC.

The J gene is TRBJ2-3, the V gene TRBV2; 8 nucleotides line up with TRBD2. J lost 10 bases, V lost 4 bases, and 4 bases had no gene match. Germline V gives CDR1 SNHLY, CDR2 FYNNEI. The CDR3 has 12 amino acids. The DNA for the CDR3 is TGTGCCAGCAGTGGGACTAGCAGAGCGCAGTATTTT. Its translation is CASSGTSRAQYF.

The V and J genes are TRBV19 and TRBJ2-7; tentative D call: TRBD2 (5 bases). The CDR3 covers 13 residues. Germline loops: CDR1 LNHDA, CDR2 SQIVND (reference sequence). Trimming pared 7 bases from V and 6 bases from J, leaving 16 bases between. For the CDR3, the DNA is TGTGCCAGTACCAATTTCTGGGCGGGCGAGCAGTACTTC. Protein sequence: CASTNFWAGEQYF.

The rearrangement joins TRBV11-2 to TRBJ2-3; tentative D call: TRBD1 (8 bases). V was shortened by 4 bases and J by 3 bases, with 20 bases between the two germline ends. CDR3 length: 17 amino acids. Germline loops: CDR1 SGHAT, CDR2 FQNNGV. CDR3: CASSSPRQGRGTDTQYF. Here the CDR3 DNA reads TGTGCCAGCAGCTCCCCACGACAGGGGAGGGGGACAGATACGCAGTATTTT. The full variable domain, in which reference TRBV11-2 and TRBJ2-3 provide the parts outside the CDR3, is EAGVAQSPRYKIIEKRQSVAFWCNPISGHATLYWYQQILGQGPKLLIQFQNNGVVDDSQLPKDRFSAERLKGVDSTLKIQPAKLEDSAVYLCASSSPRQGRGTDTQYFGPGTRLTVL.

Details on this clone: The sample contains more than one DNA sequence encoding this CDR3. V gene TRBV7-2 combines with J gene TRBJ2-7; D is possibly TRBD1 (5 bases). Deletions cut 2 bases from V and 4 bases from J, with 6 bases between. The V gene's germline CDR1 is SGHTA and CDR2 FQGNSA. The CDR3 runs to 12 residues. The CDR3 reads CASSLRGYEQYF. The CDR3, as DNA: TGTGCCAGCAGCTTAAGGGGATACGAGCAGTACTTC.

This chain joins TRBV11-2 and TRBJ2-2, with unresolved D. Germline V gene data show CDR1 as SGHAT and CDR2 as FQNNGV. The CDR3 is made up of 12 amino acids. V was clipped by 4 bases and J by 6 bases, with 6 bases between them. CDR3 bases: TGTGCCAGCAGCTCCTATGCCGGGGAGCTGTTTTTT. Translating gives CASSSYAGELFF.

In DNA, the CDR3 is TGTGCCAGCAGCCCGCGGACTAGCGGGAGCACCACAGATACGCAGTATTTT. The encoded protein is CASSPRTSGSTTDTQYF. The J gene is TRBJ2-3, the V gene TRBV7-8; 13 bases fit TRBD2. This CDR3 comprises 17 residues. V was clipped by 5 bases and J by 2 bases; unmatched bases: 7. Germline values: CDR1 SGHVS, CDR2 FQNEAQ.

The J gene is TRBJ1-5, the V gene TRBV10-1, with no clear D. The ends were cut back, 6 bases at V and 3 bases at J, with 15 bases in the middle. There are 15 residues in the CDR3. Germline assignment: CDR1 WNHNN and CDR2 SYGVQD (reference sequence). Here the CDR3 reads CASSHTQPYNQPQHF. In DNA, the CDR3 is TGCGCCAGCAGCCACACACAACCCTACAATCAGCCCCAGCATTTT.

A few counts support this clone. CDR3 protein: CSVFLNWVTEAFF. Written as DNA, the CDR3 is TGCAGCGTATTTCTCAACTGGGTCACTGAAGCTTTCTTT. The V gene is TRBV29-1, the J gene TRBJ1-1; D is uncertain. Germline V CDR1 and CDR2: SQVTM, ANQGSEA. There are 13 residues in the CDR3. Trimming cost V 6 bases and J 4 bases, with 15 bases left between them.

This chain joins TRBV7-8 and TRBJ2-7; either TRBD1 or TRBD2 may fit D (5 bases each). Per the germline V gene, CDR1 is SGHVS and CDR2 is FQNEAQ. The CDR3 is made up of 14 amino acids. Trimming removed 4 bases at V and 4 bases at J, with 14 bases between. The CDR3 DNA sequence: TGTGCCAGCAGCTCAAAGGGGACGGCTTACGAGCAGTACTTC. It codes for CASSSKGTAYEQYF.

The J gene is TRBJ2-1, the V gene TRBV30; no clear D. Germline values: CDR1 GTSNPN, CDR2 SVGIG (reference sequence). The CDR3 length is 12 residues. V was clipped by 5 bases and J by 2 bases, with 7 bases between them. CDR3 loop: CAWGEAYNEQFF. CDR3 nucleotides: TGTGCCTGGGGCGAGGCCTACAATGAGCAGTTCTTC.

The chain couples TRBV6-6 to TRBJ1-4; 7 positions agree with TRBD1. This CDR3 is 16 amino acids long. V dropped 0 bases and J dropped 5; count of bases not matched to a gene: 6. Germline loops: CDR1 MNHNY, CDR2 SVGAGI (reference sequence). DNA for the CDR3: TGTGCCAGCAGTTACTCGAAGGGGGCCAACAATGAAAAACTGTTTTTT. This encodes CASSYSKGANNEKLFF.

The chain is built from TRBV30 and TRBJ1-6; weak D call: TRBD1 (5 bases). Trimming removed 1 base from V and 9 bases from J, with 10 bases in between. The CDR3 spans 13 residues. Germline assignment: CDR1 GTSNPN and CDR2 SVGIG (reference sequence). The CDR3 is CAWSGVGGSPLHF. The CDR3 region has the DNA TGTGCCTGGAGTGGAGTGGGGGGTTCACCCCTCCACTTT.

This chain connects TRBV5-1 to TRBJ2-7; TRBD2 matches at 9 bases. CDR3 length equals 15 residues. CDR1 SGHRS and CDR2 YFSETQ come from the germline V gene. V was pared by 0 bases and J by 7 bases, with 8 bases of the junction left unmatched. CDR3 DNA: TGCGCCAGCAGCTTGGTTCCTAGCGGGAAGGATGAGCAGTACTTC. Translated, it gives CASSLVPSGKDEQYF. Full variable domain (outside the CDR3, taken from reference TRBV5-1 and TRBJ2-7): KAGVTQTPRYLIKTRGQQVTLSCSPISGHRSVSWYQQTPGQGLQFLFEYFSETQRNKGNFPGRFSGRQFSNSRSEMNVSTLELGDSALYLCASSLVPSGKDEQYFGPGTRLTVT.

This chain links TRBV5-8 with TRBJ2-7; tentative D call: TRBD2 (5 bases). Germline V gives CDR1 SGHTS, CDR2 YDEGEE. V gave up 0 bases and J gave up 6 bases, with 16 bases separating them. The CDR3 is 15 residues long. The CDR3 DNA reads TGTGCCAGCAGCTTGGTGGCGGCACGGGCGGGCGAGCAGTACTTC. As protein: CASSLVAARAGEQYF.

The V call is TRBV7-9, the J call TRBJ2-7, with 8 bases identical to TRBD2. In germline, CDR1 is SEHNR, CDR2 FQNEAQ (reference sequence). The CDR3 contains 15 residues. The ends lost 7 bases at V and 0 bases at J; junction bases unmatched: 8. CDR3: CASTPRAGGSYEQYF. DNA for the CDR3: TGTGCCAGCACCCCCAGGGCGGGAGGCTCCTACGAGCAGTACTTC. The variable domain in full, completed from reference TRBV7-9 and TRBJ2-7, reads DTGVSQNPRHKITKRGQNVTFRCDPISEHNRLYWYRQTLGQGPEFLTYFQNEAQLEKSRLLSDRFSAERPKGSFSTLEIQRTEQGDSAMYLCASTPRAGGSYEQYFGPGTRLTVT.

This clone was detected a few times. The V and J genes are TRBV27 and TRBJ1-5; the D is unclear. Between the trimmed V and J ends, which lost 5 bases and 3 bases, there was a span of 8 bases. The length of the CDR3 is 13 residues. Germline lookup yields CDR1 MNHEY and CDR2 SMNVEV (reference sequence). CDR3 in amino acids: CASSPHPNQPQHF. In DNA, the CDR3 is TGTGCCAGCAGTCCTCATCCCAATCAGCCCCAGCATTTT.

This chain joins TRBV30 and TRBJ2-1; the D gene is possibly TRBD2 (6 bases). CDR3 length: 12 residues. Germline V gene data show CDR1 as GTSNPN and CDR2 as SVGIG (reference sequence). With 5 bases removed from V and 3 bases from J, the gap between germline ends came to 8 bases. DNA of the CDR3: TGTGCCTGGGGACTAATCTACAATGAGCAGTTCTTC. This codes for CAWGLIYNEQFF.

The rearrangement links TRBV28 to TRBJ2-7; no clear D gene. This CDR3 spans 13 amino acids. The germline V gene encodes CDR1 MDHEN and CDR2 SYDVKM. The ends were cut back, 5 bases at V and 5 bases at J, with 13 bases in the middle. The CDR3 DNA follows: TGTGCCAGCAGTGTAGACGGTGTCGACGAGCAGTACTTC. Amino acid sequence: CASSVDGVDEQYF.

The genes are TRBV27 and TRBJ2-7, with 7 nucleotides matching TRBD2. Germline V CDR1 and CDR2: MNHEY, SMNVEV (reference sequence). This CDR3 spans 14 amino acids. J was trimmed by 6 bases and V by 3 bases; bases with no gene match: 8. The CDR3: CASSFSRTSSEQYF. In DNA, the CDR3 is TGTGCCAGCAGTTTCTCGAGGACTAGTAGCGAGCAGTACTTC.

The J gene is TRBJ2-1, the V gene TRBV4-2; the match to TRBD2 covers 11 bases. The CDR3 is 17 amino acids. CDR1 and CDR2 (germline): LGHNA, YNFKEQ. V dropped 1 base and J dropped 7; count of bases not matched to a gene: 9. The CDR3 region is CASSQVYGTSGLNEQFF. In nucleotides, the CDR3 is TGTGCCAGCAGCCAAGTTTACGGGACTAGCGGATTAAATGAGCAGTTCTTC.

The DNA of the CDR3 is TGTGCCAGCAGTGACCGGGACAGGCCTTGGGAGCAGTACTTC. This encodes CASSDRDRPWEQYF. The chain carries TRBV6-1 and TRBJ2-7, with TRBD1 identical over 8 bases. The CDR3 loop spans 14 amino acids. Per the germline V gene, CDR1 is MNHNS and CDR2 is SASEGT. With 3 bases clipped from V and 7 bases from J, the junction kept 8 bases outside the gene matches.

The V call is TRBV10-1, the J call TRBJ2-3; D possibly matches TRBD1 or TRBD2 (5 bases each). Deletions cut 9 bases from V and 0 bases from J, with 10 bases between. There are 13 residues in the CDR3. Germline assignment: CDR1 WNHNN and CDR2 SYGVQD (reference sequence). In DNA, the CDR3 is TGCGCCAGTACGGGACGGAGCACAGATACGCAGTATTTT. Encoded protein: CASTGRSTDTQYF.

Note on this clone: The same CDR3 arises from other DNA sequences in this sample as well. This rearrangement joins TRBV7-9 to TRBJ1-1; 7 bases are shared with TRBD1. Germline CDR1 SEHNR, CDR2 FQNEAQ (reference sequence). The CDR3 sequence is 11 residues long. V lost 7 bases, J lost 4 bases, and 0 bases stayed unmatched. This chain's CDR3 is CASNRGTEAFF. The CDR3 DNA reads TGTGCCAGCAACAGGGGCACTGAAGCTTTCTTT.